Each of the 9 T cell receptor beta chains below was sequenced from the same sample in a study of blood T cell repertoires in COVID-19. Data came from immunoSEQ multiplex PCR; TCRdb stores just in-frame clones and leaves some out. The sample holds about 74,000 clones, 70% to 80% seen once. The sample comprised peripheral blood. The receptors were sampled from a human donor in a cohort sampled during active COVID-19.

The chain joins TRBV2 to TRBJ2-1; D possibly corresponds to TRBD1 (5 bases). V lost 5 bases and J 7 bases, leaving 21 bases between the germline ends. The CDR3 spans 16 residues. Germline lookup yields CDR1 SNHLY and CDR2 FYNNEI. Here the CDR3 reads CASSPRGSGLGNEQFF. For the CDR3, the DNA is TGTGCCAGCAGTCCTCGCGGCTCAGGGCTCGGGAATGAGCAGTTCTTC.

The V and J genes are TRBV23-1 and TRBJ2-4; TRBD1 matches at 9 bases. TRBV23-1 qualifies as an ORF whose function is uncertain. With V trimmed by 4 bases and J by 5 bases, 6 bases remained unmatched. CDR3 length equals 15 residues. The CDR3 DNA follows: TGCGCCAGCAGTCGCCCGGGACAGGGAGAAAACATTCAGTACTTC. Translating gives CASSRPGQGENIQYF.

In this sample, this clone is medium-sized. CDR3 residues: CASSQDRRPETQYF. The CDR3 DNA reads as TGCGCCAGCAGCCAAGATCGGCGGCCAGAGACCCAGTACTTC. The chain links TRBV4-3 to TRBJ2-5; the D is unclear. The CDR3 has 14 amino acids. Germline CDR1 is LGHNA and CDR2 is YSLEER. V dropped 0 bases and J dropped 4 bases, with 9 bases sitting between them.

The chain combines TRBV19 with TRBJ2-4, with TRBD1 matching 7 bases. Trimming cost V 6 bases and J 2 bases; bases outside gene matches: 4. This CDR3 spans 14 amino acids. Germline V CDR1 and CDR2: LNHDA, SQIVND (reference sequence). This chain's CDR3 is CASRQGLTKNIQYF. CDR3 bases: TGTGCCAGTAGACAGGGGCTAACCAAAAACATTCAGTACTTC.

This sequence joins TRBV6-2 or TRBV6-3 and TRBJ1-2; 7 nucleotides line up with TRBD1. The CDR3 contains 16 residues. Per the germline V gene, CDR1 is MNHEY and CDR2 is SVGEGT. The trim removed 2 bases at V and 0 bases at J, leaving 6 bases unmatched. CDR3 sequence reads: CASSYDTGAANYGYTF. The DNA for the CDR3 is TGTGCCAGCAGTTACGATACAGGGGCGGCTAACTATGGCTACACCTTC.

This chain's CDR3 is CASRVGQNYGYTF. The DNA of the CDR3 is TGTGCCAGCAGGGTGGGACAGAACTATGGCTACACCTTC. The V call is TRBV28, the J call TRBJ1-2, with 7 bases identical to TRBD1. The CDR3 is 13 amino acids. CDR1 and CDR2 from the germline V gene are MDHEN and SYDVKM. V gave up 6 bases and J gave up 2 bases; unmatched junction bases: 3.

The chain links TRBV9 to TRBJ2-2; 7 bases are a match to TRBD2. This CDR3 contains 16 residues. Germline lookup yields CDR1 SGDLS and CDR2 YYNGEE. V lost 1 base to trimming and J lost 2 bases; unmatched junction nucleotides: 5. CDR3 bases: TGTGCCAGCAGCGTACCAGGACTAGTCAACACCGGGGAGCTGTTTTTT. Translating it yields CASSVPGLVNTGELFF.

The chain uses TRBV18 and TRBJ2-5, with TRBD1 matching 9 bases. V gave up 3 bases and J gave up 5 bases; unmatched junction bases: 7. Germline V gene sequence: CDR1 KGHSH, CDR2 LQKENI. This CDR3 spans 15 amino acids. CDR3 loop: CASSPLTGGGETQYF. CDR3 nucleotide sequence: TGTGCCAGCTCACCTTTAACAGGGGGCGGCGAGACCCAGTACTTC.

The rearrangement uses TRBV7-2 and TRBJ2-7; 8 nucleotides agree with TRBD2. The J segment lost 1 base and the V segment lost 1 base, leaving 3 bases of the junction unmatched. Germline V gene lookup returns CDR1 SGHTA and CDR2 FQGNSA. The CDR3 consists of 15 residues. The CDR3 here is CASSLVSGGSYEQYF. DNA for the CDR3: TGTGCCAGCAGCTTAGTATCGGGAGGGTCCTACGAGCAGTACTTC.